This T cell receptor beta chain was retrieved from a study of Ad26.COV2.S vaccination and SARS-CoV-2 variants. Whole-study findings and limits: Non-spike TCR breadth did not differ much between vaccine and placebo recipients. TCR breadth and depth analyses may have underestimated total T cell responses. Substantial response breadth was reportedly seen for spike-specific CD8+ and CD4+ T cells after vaccination.

V lost 2 bases to trimming and J lost 8 bases, with 4 bases between them. This CDR3 has 12 amino acids. Germline lookup yields CDR1 SEHNR and CDR2 FQNEAQ (reference sequence). TCRdb's copy holds only in-frame clones and misses some; the assay was immunoSEQ multiplex PCR. The profile covers roughly 92,000 clones, with approximately 77% appearing a single time and approximately 15% taken by the ten largest. A note on this clone: The antigen remains unidentified.

The sequence derives from a human donor who had recovered from COVID-19. The specimen comprised peripheral blood, sampled after recovery from COVID-19. The chain has TRBV7-9 and TRBJ1-6; D not certain. CDR3 nucleotides: TGTGCCAGCAGCTTACCGGATTCACCCCTCCACTTT. Protein: CASSLPDSPLHF.